One and the same sample provided the 22 T cell receptor beta chains below, sequenced in a study of shared clonotypes between healthy human individuals. Profiled with immunoSEQ multiplex PCR; TCRdb holds only in-frame clones, not every one. This table holds 2 million to 2.5 million clones, approximately 96% found once. The specimen was naive CD4+ T cells sorted from blood. The subset denotes: CD45RA+ positively selected. All receptors come from a man between 18 and 29 years old in good health.

The chain has TRBV19 and TRBJ2-1; 7 nucleotides match TRBD1. V lost 1 base to trimming and J lost 8 bases; unmatched junction nucleotides: 11. CDR1 LNHDA and CDR2 SQIVND come from the germline V gene (reference sequence). CDR3 size: 16 residues. CDR3 coding DNA: TGTGCCAGTAGTATAGGGGGACAGAAACTTTGGGATGAGCAGTTCTTC. Translation: CASSIGGQKLWDEQFF.

CDR3 region: CASSLSGTGELFF. DNA for the CDR3: TGTGCCAGCAGCTTATCCGGCACCGGGGAGCTGTTTTTT. This chain connects TRBV7-9 to TRBJ2-2; D ambiguous. Germline V CDR1 and CDR2: SEHNR, FQNEAQ (reference sequence). Trimming left V 2 bases short and J 4 bases short, with 5 bases between. The CDR3 sequence is 13 residues long. Combining the CDR3 with reference TRBV7-9 and TRBJ2-2 gives the whole variable domain DTGVSQNPRHKITKRGQNVTFRCDPISEHNRLYWYRQTLGQGPEFLTYFQNEAQLEKSRLLSDRFSAERPKGSFSTLEIQRTEQGDSAMYLCASSLSGTGELFFGEGSRLTVL.

This clone was seen just once. The V call is TRBV28, the J call TRBJ2-7, with TRBD2 matching over 7 bases. Unmatched junction bases numbered 7, after V lost 5 bases and J lost 9 bases. This CDR3 has 12 amino acids. Germline V gene lookup returns CDR1 MDHEN and CDR2 SYDVKM. In nucleotides, the CDR3 is TGTGCCAGCAGTCTGCCCGCGGGGGTGCAGTACTTC. Translation: CASSLPAGVQYF.

The chain joins TRBV2 to TRBJ1-3; possibly TRBD1 for D (5 bases). The CDR3 consists of 18 residues. Trimming left V 5 bases short and J 3 bases short, with 23 bases between. The germline V gene has CDR1 SNHLY and CDR2 FYNNEI. CDR3 in DNA: TGTGCCAGCAGTCGCTCCCCCCTTGGGGGGGTAAATGGAAACACCATATATTTT. This translates into CASSRSPLGGVNGNTIYF.

As to this clone: Other DNA sequences of this sample code for an identical CDR3. The chain carries TRBV7-9 and TRBJ2-7; the D is unclear. This CDR3 is 11 amino acids long. CDR1 is SEHNR and CDR2 is FQNEAQ in the germline V gene (reference sequence). V shed 5 bases and J shed 4 bases, with 6 bases lying between them. CDR3 bases: TGTGCCAGCAGCAGTATTTACGAGCAGTACTTC. Protein: CASSSIYEQYF.

Remarks on this clone: The sample contains more than one DNA sequence encoding this CDR3. The rearrangement uses TRBV30 and TRBJ2-7; D gene ambiguous. This CDR3 spans 11 amino acids. V lost 0 bases to trimming and J lost 5 bases, with 5 bases between them. Germline assignment: CDR1 GTSNPN and CDR2 SVGIG (reference sequence). The CDR3 nucleotides read TGTGCCTGGAGTGTACAAAACGAGCAGTACTTC. It is translated as CAWSVQNEQYF. Based on the CDR3 plus reference TRBV30 and TRBJ2-7, the full variable domain is SQTIHQWPATLVQPVGSPLSLECTVEGTSNPNLYWYRQAAGRGLQLLFYSVGIGQISSEVPQNLSASRPQDRQFILSSKKLLLSDSGFYLCAWSVQNEQYFGPGTRLTVT.

V and J are TRBV29-1 and TRBJ1-5; D is perhaps TRBD1 (5 bases). The CDR3 runs 13 residues. The V gene lost 3 bases and the J gene lost 5 bases, with 11 bases spanning the gap. Germline assignment: CDR1 SQVTM and CDR2 ANQGSEA. The DNA for the CDR3 is TGCAGCGTTGACGCAGGGTGGGATCAGCCCCAGCATTTT. Its protein is CSVDAGWDQPQHF.

V and J are TRBV6-5 and TRBJ1-2, with D tentatively TRBD1 (5 bases). V was clipped by 5 bases and J by 8 bases, with 15 bases between them. This CDR3 spans 13 amino acids. The V gene's germline CDR1 is MNHEY and CDR2 SVGAGI. The CDR3 DNA sequence: TGTGCCAGCAGTCCGCCAGGGATGAGAGGCTACACCTTC. Its protein product is CASSPPGMRGYTF.

The V call is TRBV10-1, the J call TRBJ1-5, with D perhaps matching TRBD1 (6 bases). Between the trimmed V and J ends, which lost 7 bases and 6 bases, there was a span of 22 bases. Germline loops: CDR1 WNHNN, CDR2 SYGVQD (reference sequence). The CDR3 is 16 amino acids. For the CDR3, the DNA is TGCGCCAGCAACTACTTGGGGGCCGGGTTTGTTCAGCCCCAGCATTTT. Protein: CASNYLGAGFVQPQHF.

The genes are TRBV19 and TRBJ2-7, with a weak D call TRBD2 (5 bases). The CDR3 is 13 residues long. V lost 6 bases and J lost 6, with 15 bases in between. Germline V gene data show CDR1 as LNHDA and CDR2 as SQIVND (reference sequence). The CDR3 bases are TGTGCCAGTAGGGTCGGGGTCGCCAGCGAGCAGTACTTC. Protein: CASRVGVASEQYF.

The rearrangement joins TRBV25-1 to TRBJ1-6; the D gene is possibly TRBD1 (5 bases). CDR1 MGHDK and CDR2 SYGVNS come from the germline V gene. The CDR3 is made up of 16 amino acids. V was trimmed by 5 bases and J by 9 bases, leaving 20 bases between them. CDR3 nucleotides: TGTGCCAGCAGTCCCCGGGTCGGGACTAAAATTTCACCCCTCCACTTT. Protein product: CASSPRVGTKISPLHF.

The rearrangement joins TRBV5-6 to TRBJ1-4; D remains ambiguous. This CDR3 contains 17 residues. CDR1 and CDR2 (germline): SGHDT, YYEEEE. V lost 4 bases and J 3 bases, leaving 19 bases between the germline ends. CDR3: CASSRRTSKVANEKLFF. CDR3 nucleotide sequence: TGTGCCAGCAGCCGGAGAACGAGCAAAGTAGCTAATGAAAAACTGTTTTTT.

The genes are TRBV9 and TRBJ2-2; D is perhaps TRBD1 (6 bases). V lost 3 bases to trimming and J lost 7 bases, with 13 bases between them. The CDR3 has 14 residues. CDR1 and CDR2 (germline): SGDLS, YYNGEE. CDR3 sequence reads: CASSGEQGHGELFF. DNA for the CDR3: TGTGCCAGCAGCGGCGAACAGGGCCACGGGGAGCTGTTTTTT.

A word on this clone: The sample contains more than one DNA sequence encoding this CDR3. The gene calls are TRBV18 and TRBJ2-7; 9 bases fit TRBD2. The CDR3 has 13 residues. Germline loops: CDR1 KGHSH, CDR2 LQKENI. V lost 6 bases to trimming and J lost 7 bases; unmatched junction nucleotides: 7. The CDR3 sequence is CASSPGLAYEQYF. In DNA form, the CDR3 reads TGTGCCAGCTCCCCGGGACTAGCTTATGAGCAGTACTTC.

The genes are TRBV6-6 and TRBJ2-2; 8 nucleotides line up with TRBD2. CDR1 is MNHNY, CDR2 SVGAGI, per germline (reference sequence). V was pared by 5 bases and J by 1 base, with 3 bases of the junction left unmatched. This CDR3 region has 15 residues. The DNA of the CDR3 is TGTGCCAGCAGTACGGGACTAGTGAACACCGGGGAGCTGTTTTTT. This codes for CASSTGLVNTGELFF.

Worth noting for this clone: Additional DNA sequences in this sample encode the identical CDR3. V gene TRBV5-1 combines with J gene TRBJ2-2; D not certain. This CDR3 has 16 residues. Germline V gene data show CDR1 as SGHRS and CDR2 as YFSETQ. Trimming removed 2 bases at V and 1 base at J, with 12 bases between. CDR3 sequence: CASSLLLGQNTGELFF. The DNA of the CDR3 is TGCGCCAGCAGCTTATTATTAGGCCAGAACACCGGGGAGCTGTTTTTT.

This clone showed up just once. This chain links TRBV6-1 with TRBJ1-5; D not resolved. V was trimmed by 6 bases and J by 6 bases, leaving 15 bases between them. The length of the CDR3 is 14 residues. Germline CDR1 reads MNHNS; CDR2 reads SASEGT. For the CDR3, the DNA is TGTGCCAGCAGCTCTCTAAATGATGCTCAGCCCCAGCATTTT. Translating gives CASSSLNDAQPQHF.

The rearrangement links TRBV6-1 to TRBJ1-1, with D perhaps matching TRBD1 (6 bases). The germline V gene encodes CDR1 MNHNS and CDR2 SASEGT. Trimming left V 6 bases short and J 4 bases short, with 12 bases between. CDR3 length equals 13 residues. This CDR3 reads CASRAVGGTEAFF. The CDR3 bases are TGTGCCAGCAGGGCCGTAGGGGGCACTGAAGCTTTCTTT.

The chain joins TRBV10-1 to TRBJ1-1; D ambiguous. Trimming took 5 bases from V and 4 from J, leaving 11 bases between them. Germline V gene sequence: CDR1 WNHNN, CDR2 SYGVQD (reference sequence). This CDR3 spans 13 amino acids. This chain's CDR3 is CASSQKSGTEAFF. In DNA form, the CDR3 reads TGCGCCAGCAGTCAGAAAAGCGGCACTGAAGCTTTCTTT.

As regards this clone: Within the sample, other DNA sequences also encode this same CDR3. The J gene is TRBJ1-3, the V gene TRBV5-6, with a tentative D call TRBD1 (6 bases). The CDR3 consists of 14 residues. CDR1 and CDR2 from the germline V gene are SGHDT and YYEEEE. V was shortened by 2 bases and J by 2 bases, with 8 bases between the two germline ends. CDR3 protein: CASSFRGAGNTIYF. CDR3 coding DNA: TGTGCCAGCAGCTTTAGGGGGGCTGGAAACACCATATATTTT.

Details on this clone: Other nucleotide sequences in the sample specify the same CDR3. This chain links TRBV6-5 with TRBJ2-7; 9 bases are shared with TRBD1. V trimming: 6 bases; J trimming: 3 bases; junction bases outside the gene matches: 3. The germline CDR1 and CDR2 sequences are MNHEY and SVGAGI. The CDR3 runs to 13 residues. Here the CDR3 DNA reads TGTGCCAGCAGGCGACAGGGGGGCTACGAGCAGTACTTC. Translated, it gives CASRRQGGYEQYF.

The V call is TRBV9, the J call TRBJ2-5; 7 nucleotides line up with TRBD2. Germline V lookup: CDR1 SGDLS, CDR2 YYNGEE. The CDR3 spans 15 residues. The V and J ends lost 4 bases and 2 bases, in that order; junction bases with no gene match: 8. CDR3 nucleotide sequence: TGTGCCAGCAGCCTCGGGGCGGGGGATCAAGAGACCCAGTACTTC. This gives the protein CASSLGAGDQETQYF.